The 10 T cell receptor beta chains in this list originate from one sample, sequenced in a study of blood T cell repertoires in COVID-19. Assay used: immunoSEQ multiplex PCR; TCRdb lists only in-frame clones, some missing. The data contain about 15,000 clones, about 87% of them singletons. Sequencing used peripheral blood. These receptors were taken from a human donor in a cohort sampled during active COVID-19.

The rearrangement links TRBV29-1 to TRBJ1-1; 7 positions match TRBD1. The germline gives CDR1 SQVTM, CDR2 ANQGSEA. V dropped 5 bases and J dropped 2; count of bases not matched to a gene: 11. The CDR3 is 15 amino acids. CDR3 coding DNA: TGCAGCGTTTTCAACCCGGGACAGCTAAACACTGAAGCTTTCTTT. Amino acid sequence: CSVFNPGQLNTEAFF.

This chain uses TRBV5-8 with TRBJ1-4; TRBD1 might be the D (5 bases). This CDR3 comprises 12 residues. Germline assignment: CDR1 SGHTS and CDR2 YDEGEE. Trimming removed 1 base from V and 8 bases from J, with 6 bases in between. The CDR3 sequence: CASSLWGEKLFF. For the CDR3, the DNA is TGTGCCAGCAGCTTGTGGGGCGAAAAACTGTTTTTT.

The V call is TRBV3-1 (or the pseudogene TRBV3-2), the J call TRBJ2-7, with 9 bases identical to TRBD1. Germline V gives CDR1 LGHDT, CDR2 YNNKEL (reference sequence). The CDR3 has 16 residues. The V segment lost 3 bases and the J segment 5 bases; nucleotides outside the gene matches: 11. The CDR3 coding sequence is TGTGCCAGCAGCCAGGACCCGGGACAGGGTTTACACGAGCAGTACTTC. It yields the protein CASSQDPGQGLHEQYF.

This clone was seen just once. This rearrangement joins TRBV25-1 to TRBJ2-3; no definite D call. CDR1 and CDR2 from the germline V gene are MGHDK and SYGVNS. The CDR3 spans 12 residues. The V gene lost 5 bases and the J gene lost 0 bases, with 3 bases spanning the gap. CDR3 in amino acids: CASSTSTDTQYF. CDR3 nucleotide sequence: TGTGCCAGCAGTACTAGCACAGATACGCAGTATTTT.

The rearrangement links TRBV14 to TRBJ2-7; tentative D call: TRBD1 (5 bases). Deletions cut 1 base from V and 7 bases from J, with 20 bases between. CDR3 length: 16 residues. Germline CDR1 reads SGHDN; CDR2 reads FVKESK. CDR3 in amino acids: CASSQVAGYGSGEQYF. CDR3 sequence (DNA): TGTGCCAGCAGCCAAGTGGCAGGGTACGGGTCCGGTGAGCAGTACTTC.

This clone appeared once. The chain combines TRBV9 with TRBJ2-7, with 7 bases lining up with TRBD2. Germline V gene lookup returns CDR1 SGDLS and CDR2 YYNGEE. With V trimmed by 4 bases and J by 3 bases, 1 base remained unmatched. The CDR3 runs 12 residues. The CDR3 spells CASSPGGYEQYF. Written as DNA, the CDR3 is TGTGCCAGCAGCCCGGGGGGCTACGAGCAGTACTTC.

This clone was counted a few times. The genes are TRBV14 and TRBJ2-7; no clear D gene. The CDR3 runs 13 residues. Germline-derived CDR1 and CDR2 are SGHDN and FVKESK. V gave up 0 bases and J gave up 2 bases, with 5 bases separating them. CDR3 sequence reads: CASSQDTAYEQYF. The DNA of the CDR3 is TGTGCCAGCAGCCAAGACACAGCCTACGAGCAGTACTTC.

J is TRBJ1-1 and V is TRBV6-5; D uncertain. The germline CDR1 and CDR2 sequences are MNHEY and SVGAGI. The V end lost 8 bases, the J end lost 1 base, and 11 bases lay between the germline ends. The CDR3 extends over 13 amino acids. In DNA, the CDR3 is TGTGCCAGCCGTATTTTAGCGAACACTGAAGCTTTCTTT. Translating it yields CASRILANTEAFF.

The V and J genes are TRBV27 and TRBJ2-3; the match to TRBD1 covers 7 bases. Germline CDR1 MNHEY, CDR2 SMNVEV (reference sequence). The CDR3 runs 15 residues. Losses at the gene ends were 5 bases for V and 6 bases for J; bases not matched to a gene: 11. The CDR3 DNA reads as TGTGCCAGCAGTATAACAGGGGACCATGGTGATACGCAGTATTTT. It is translated as CASSITGDHGDTQYF.

The chain uses TRBV28 and TRBJ2-7, with 9 bases lining up with TRBD1. V was pared by 7 bases and J by 3 bases, with 7 bases of the junction left unmatched. Per germline, CDR1 MDHEN and CDR2 SYDVKM. The CDR3 spans 14 residues. CDR3 sequence reads: CASIRGQGYYEQYF. CDR3 sequence (DNA): TGTGCCAGCATAAGGGGACAGGGTTACTACGAGCAGTACTTC.